Below, 18 T cell receptor beta chains from the same sample are listed, as sequenced in a study of blood T cell repertoires in COVID-19. The repertoire was sequenced with immunoSEQ multiplex PCR; TCRdb's copy has only in-frame clones and lacks some. The profile shows about 180,000 clones, roughly 83% of them singletons. The sequenced sample consisted of peripheral blood. The receptors shown here come from a human donor in a cohort sampled during active COVID-19.

As concerns this clone: The junction departs from the called germline gene at one end, perhaps through a read error. The chain couples TRBV3-1 (or the pseudogene TRBV3-2) to TRBJ1-2; D is unclear. This CDR3 contains 14 residues. Germline CDR1 reads LGHDT; CDR2 reads YNNKEL (reference sequence). The CDR3 sequence is CASSQDRTNYGYTF. The CDR3 DNA follows: TGTGCCAGCAGCCAAGACAGGACTAATTATGGCTACACCTTC.

There are a few counts of this clone. The chain employs TRBV3-1 (or the pseudogene TRBV3-2) and TRBJ1-3; D not certain. V was trimmed by 4 bases and J by 4 bases, leaving 5 bases between them. CDR1 and CDR2 (germline): LGHDT, YNNKEL (reference sequence). The CDR3 covers 12 residues. The CDR3 is CASSPTGNTIYF. For the CDR3, the DNA is TGTGCCAGCAGCCCGACAGGAAACACCATATATTTT.

This clone has just one count. V usage is TRBV5-1 and J usage is TRBJ1-4; D unclear. There are 16 residues in the CDR3. Trimming took off 0 bases at V and 2 bases at J, with 11 bases between the two ends. The germline V gene has CDR1 SGHRS and CDR2 YFSETQ. The CDR3: CASSLVGGVTNEKLFF. CDR3 nucleotide sequence: TGCGCCAGCAGCTTGGTGGGCGGGGTGACTAATGAAAAACTGTTTTTT. Based on the CDR3 plus reference TRBV5-1 and TRBJ1-4, the full variable domain is KAGVTQTPRYLIKTRGQQVTLSCSPISGHRSVSWYQQTPGQGLQFLFEYFSETQRNKGNFPGRFSGRQFSNSRSEMNVSTLELGDSALYLCASSLVGGVTNEKLFFGSGTQLSVL.

J is TRBJ2-2 and V is TRBV5-6; weak D call: TRBD1 (6 bases). This CDR3 is built from 18 residues. Looked up from germline, CDR1 is SGHDT and CDR2 is YYEEEE. The V and J ends lost 4 bases and 3 bases respectively, with 22 bases between them. The CDR3 is CASSDMASGRGDTGELFF. The CDR3 nucleotides are TGTGCCAGCAGCGATATGGCCTCGGGCAGGGGCGACACCGGGGAGCTGTTTTTT.

This clone was picked up one time. The chain uses TRBV1 and TRBJ2-3; TRBD2, as called in the table, went unchecked against the DNA. TRBV1 is a pseudogene locus. CDR3 size: 20 residues. The CDR3 nucleotides read TGCACCAGCAGCCAAGAGAAGGGGGGACTAGCGGGAGAAGTGGCAGATACGCAGTATTTT. Translating gives CTSSQEKGGLAGEVADTQYF.

The chain has TRBV5-8 and TRBJ1-5; 7 nucleotides agree with TRBD1. V shed 3 bases, J shed 5 bases, and the junction held 11 bases outside the gene matches. This CDR3 is built from 16 residues. Germline V CDR1 and CDR2: SGHTS, YDEGEE. CDR3 sequence reads: CASSSWTGNVYQPQHF. CDR3 sequence (DNA): TGTGCCAGCAGCTCCTGGACAGGTAATGTGTATCAGCCCCAGCATTTT.

This clone was seen once. CDR3 sequence: CASSFSGGLTEAFF. CDR3 DNA sequence: TGTGCCAGCAGTTTTTCAGGGGGCCTAACTGAAGCTTTCTTT. J is TRBJ1-1 and V is TRBV27; the match to TRBD1 covers 8 bases. The CDR3 has 14 amino acids. Germline loops: CDR1 MNHEY, CDR2 SMNVEV (reference sequence). The V gene end was trimmed by 3 bases and the J gene end by 5 bases; junction bases not matched to a gene: 5.

The V and J genes are TRBV7-3 and TRBJ1-1; D ambiguous. This CDR3 is built from 15 residues. CDR1 and CDR2 (germline): SGHTA, FQGTGA. Trimming stripped 0 bases from V and 3 bases from J, with 11 bases between. The CDR3 nucleotides read TGTGCCAGCAGCTTAACAGGCCCCCAGGACACTGAAGCTTTCTTT. Encoded protein: CASSLTGPQDTEAFF.

This clone was observed a handful of times. V usage is TRBV7-3 and J usage is TRBJ2-7; D is unresolved. In germline, CDR1 is SGHTA, CDR2 FQGTGA. V was cut by 7 bases and J by 2 bases, with 18 bases left in between. The length of the CDR3 is 15 residues. In nucleotides, the CDR3 is TGTGCCAGCACCCTTCCCCAGTTTAACCCCTACGAGCAGTACTTC. The encoded protein is CASTLPQFNPYEQYF.

The chain is built from TRBV3-1 (or the pseudogene TRBV3-2) and TRBJ2-6; TRBD2 matches at 7 bases. Germline loops: CDR1 LGHDT, CDR2 YNNKEL (reference sequence). The CDR3 sequence is 16 residues long. V was pared by 1 base and J by 4 bases, with 4 bases of the junction left unmatched. CDR3 residues: CASSQVGGTGANVLTF. The CDR3 DNA follows: TGTGCCAGCAGCCAAGTGGGGGGGACCGGGGCCAACGTCCTGACTTTC.

The chain has TRBV2 and TRBJ2-5; 7 bases line up with TRBD2. V trimming: 5 bases; J trimming: 7 bases; junction bases outside the gene matches: 10. This CDR3 region has 14 residues. The germline CDR1 and CDR2 sequences are SNHLY and FYNNEI. The CDR3 nucleotides are TGTGCCAGCAGTACGCGCCTAGCGGAAGGGACCCAGTACTTC. This sequence encodes CASSTRLAEGTQYF. Using reference TRBV2 and TRBJ2-5 for the parts outside the CDR3, the full variable domain is EPEVTQTPSHQVTQMGQEVILRCVPISNHLYFYWYRQILGQKVEFLVSFYNNEISEKSEIFDDQFSVERPDGSNFTLKIRSTKLEDSAMYFCASSTRLAEGTQYFGPGTRLLVL.

This clone was counted a single time. The chain employs TRBV14 and TRBJ1-2; weak D call: TRBD1 (5 bases). This CDR3 is built from 13 residues. Germline CDR1 SGHDN, CDR2 FVKESK. Trimming pared 0 bases from V and 6 bases from J, leaving 8 bases between. The CDR3 loop reads CASSQDEGDGYTF. For the CDR3, the DNA is TGTGCCAGCAGCCAAGATGAAGGGGATGGCTACACCTTC.

The chain uses TRBV10-3 and TRBJ1-1, with D perhaps matching TRBD1 (5 bases). Germline lookup yields CDR1 ENHRY and CDR2 SYGVKD. The CDR3 runs 14 residues. V was clipped by 4 bases and J by 4 bases, with 13 bases between them. Written as DNA, the CDR3 is TGTGCCATCAGTGCCGGACACCAGATCACTGAAGCTTTCTTT. Protein product: CAISAGHQITEAFF.

The V and J genes are TRBV19 and TRBJ2-7, with D tentatively TRBD2 (5 bases). Germline V gives CDR1 LNHDA, CDR2 SQIVND (reference sequence). With 3 bases removed from V and 3 bases from J, the gap between germline ends came to 12 bases. This CDR3 region has 14 residues. Here the CDR3 DNA reads TGTGCCAGTAGTATTAGCCTAGCAGACTACGAGCAGTACTTC. Translating gives CASSISLADYEQYF. Full variable domain (missing parts from reference TRBV19 and TRBJ2-7): DGGITQSPKYLFRKEGQNVTLSCEQNLNHDAMYWYRQDPGQGLRLIYYSQIVNDFQKGDIAEGYSVSREKKESFPLTVTSAQKNPTAFYLCASSISLADYEQYFGPGTRLTVT.

The rearrangement links TRBV2 to TRBJ2-3, with TRBD2 identical over 14 bases. The CDR3 totals 16 residues. CDR1 and CDR2 from the germline V gene are SNHLY and FYNNEI. With V trimmed by 6 bases and J by 4 bases, 6 bases remained unmatched. The CDR3 protein is CASRPPGLAGADTQYF. In DNA form, the CDR3 reads TGTGCCAGCAGACCCCCGGGACTAGCGGGAGCAGATACGCAGTATTTT.

This chain links TRBV7-3 with TRBJ2-3, with D possibly TRBD2 on 6 matching bases. The CDR3 extends over 15 amino acids. Trimming took 5 bases from V and 1 from J, leaving 13 bases between them. The germline V gene encodes CDR1 SGHTA and CDR2 FQGTGA. In nucleotides, the CDR3 is TGTGCCAGCAGCAGAGGGGACTTCGGCACAGATACGCAGTATTTT. Translation gives CASSRGDFGTDTQYF.

J is TRBJ2-7 and V is TRBV5-5, with TRBD1 matching over 9 bases. This CDR3 has 14 amino acids. J gave up 7 bases and V 4 bases, and 9 bases lay outside the gene matches. Germline values: CDR1 SGHKS, CDR2 YYEKEE (reference sequence). The CDR3 reads CASSLPDRGGEQYF. DNA for the CDR3: TGTGCCAGCAGCCTCCCGGACAGGGGAGGGGAGCAGTACTTC.

This clone has only a few counts. V gene TRBV5-1 combines with J gene TRBJ1-1; D uncertain. The CDR3 runs 15 residues. Per the germline V gene, CDR1 is SGHRS and CDR2 is YFSETQ. V was trimmed by 0 bases and J by 3 bases, leaving 12 bases between them. For the CDR3, the DNA is TGCGCCAGCAGCTTGGAGTCCACGGGGTACACTGAAGCTTTCTTT. Translated, it gives CASSLESTGYTEAFF.